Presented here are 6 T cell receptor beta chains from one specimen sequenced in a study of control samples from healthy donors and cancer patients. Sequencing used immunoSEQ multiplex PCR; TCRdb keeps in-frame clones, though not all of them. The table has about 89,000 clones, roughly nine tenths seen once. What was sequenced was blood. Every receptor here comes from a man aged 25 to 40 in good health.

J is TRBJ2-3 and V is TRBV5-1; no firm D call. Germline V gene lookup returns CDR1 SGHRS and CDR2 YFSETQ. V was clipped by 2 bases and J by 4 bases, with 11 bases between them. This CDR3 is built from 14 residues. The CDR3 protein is CASSLIMTSDTQYF. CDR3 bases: TGCGCCAGCAGCTTAATAATGACTTCAGATACGCAGTATTTT.

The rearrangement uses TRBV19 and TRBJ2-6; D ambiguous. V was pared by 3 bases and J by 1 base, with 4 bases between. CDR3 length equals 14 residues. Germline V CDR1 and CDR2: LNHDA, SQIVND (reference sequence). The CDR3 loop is CASSIGSGANVLTF. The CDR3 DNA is TGTGCCAGTAGTATCGGATCTGGGGCCAACGTCCTGACTTTC.

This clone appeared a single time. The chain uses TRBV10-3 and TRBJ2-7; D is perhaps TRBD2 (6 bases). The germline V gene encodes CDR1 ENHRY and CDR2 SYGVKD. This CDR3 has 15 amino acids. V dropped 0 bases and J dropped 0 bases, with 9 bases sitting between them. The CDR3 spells CAISESAGSSYEQYV. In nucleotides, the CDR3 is TGTGCCATCAGTGAGTCCGCGGGAAGCTCCTACGAGCAGTACGTC.

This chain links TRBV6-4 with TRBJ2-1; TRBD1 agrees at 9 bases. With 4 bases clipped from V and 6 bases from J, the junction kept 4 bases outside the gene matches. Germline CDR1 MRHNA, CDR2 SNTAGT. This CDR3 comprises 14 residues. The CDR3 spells CASSAQTGGNEQFF. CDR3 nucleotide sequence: TGTGCCAGCAGTGCCCAGACAGGGGGCAATGAGCAGTTCTTC.

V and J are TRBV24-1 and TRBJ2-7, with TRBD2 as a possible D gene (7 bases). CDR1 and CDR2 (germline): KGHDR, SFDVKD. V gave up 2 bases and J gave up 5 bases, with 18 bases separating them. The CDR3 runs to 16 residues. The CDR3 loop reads CATSDSPGRGENEQYF. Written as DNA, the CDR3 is TGTGCCACCAGTGATTCCCCGGGGAGGGGGGAGAACGAGCAGTACTTC.

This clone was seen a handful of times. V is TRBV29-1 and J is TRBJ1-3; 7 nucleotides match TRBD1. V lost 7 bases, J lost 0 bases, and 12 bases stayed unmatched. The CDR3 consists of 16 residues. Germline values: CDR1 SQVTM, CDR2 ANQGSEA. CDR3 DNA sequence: TGCAGCGCCCTGAGGGACAGCACCGCCTCTGGAAACACCATATATTTT. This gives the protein CSALRDSTASGNTIYF. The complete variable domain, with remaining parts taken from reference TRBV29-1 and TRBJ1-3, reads SAVISQKPSRDICQRGTSLTIQCQVDSQVTMMFWYRQQPGQSLTLIATANQGSEATYESGFVIDKFPISRPNLTFSTLTVSNMSPEDSSIYLCSALRDSTASGNTIYFGEGSWLTVV.